The TCR beta chain described here comes from a study of CD4 T cells in relation to SARS-CoV-2 and coronaviruses. CD4+ T cells from unexposed donors were obtained before the COVID-19 pandemic (2011-2018). Study-wide results and caveats: Culture-expanded clones reflect memory recall rather than primary priming during culture. In about 65% of donors, memory CD4+ clonotypes crossrecognized SARS-CoV-2 and at least one common cold coronavirus spike.

Here immunoSEQ multiplex PCR was the method, and the copy in TCRdb shows in-frame clones only, minus some. The profile covers about 68,000 clones, with 85% to 95% appearing a single time and approximately 0.21% taken by the ten largest. The CDR3 loop spans 16 amino acids. Germline V gene lookup returns CDR1 SNHLY and CDR2 FYNNEI. V lost 7 bases, J lost 2 bases, and 11 bases stayed unmatched. About this clone: Its antigen is not known.

Sequencing was done on a sample of naive CD4+ T cells from PBMCs. The sample's subset: naive CD4+ T cells isolated by negative enrichment. The origin of this receptor is a human donor in good health. V gene TRBV2 combines with J gene TRBJ1-5; TRBD1 matches 7 bases. The CDR3 sequence: CASTPVRGLGNQPQHF. CDR3 nucleotide sequence: TGTGCCAGCACCCCAGTTAGGGGGCTTGGCAATCAGCCCCAGCATTTT.